The T cell receptor beta chain under discussion was sequenced for a study of blood T cell repertoires in COVID-19. Study as a whole: Samples taken during acute and convalescent COVID-19 were collected in the United States, Italy and Spain. PBMCs, B-cell-depleted T cells, or T cells were the source of the cDNA or gDNA that made up the material.

As processed by the authors: Amplified reference gene primers provided the basis for estimating nucleated cell counts. Profiled with immunoSEQ multiplex PCR; TCRdb holds only in-frame clones, not every one. V and J calls and clone size are those listed in that table; D and trimming were worked out from the DNA. This table has about 200,000 clones, around 90% appearing once. Sequencing input: peripheral blood. The clonotype originates from a man between 60 and 75 years old with acute or convalescent COVID-19.

The CDR3, as DNA: TGTGCCAGCAGCCGGGACAGAACTCAAGAGACCCAGTACTTC. It codes for CASSRDRTQETQYF. The chain carries TRBV6-5 and TRBJ2-5, with 7 bases identical to TRBD1. Germline lookup yields CDR1 MNHEY and CDR2 SVGAGI. Trimming cost V 6 bases and J 2 bases; bases outside gene matches: 6. This CDR3 comprises 14 residues.